This T cell receptor beta chain is drawn from a study of T cells after yellow fever vaccination. Study observations and caveats: Although the secondary response was weaker, it peaked faster, at day 5 versus 15.

V was shortened by 5 bases and J by 5 bases, with 10 bases between the two germline ends. The CDR3 is 11 residues long. The germline V gene has CDR1 DFQATT and CDR2 SNEGSKA (reference sequence). TCRdb independently ran MiXCR on the 5' RACE reads; one entry per CDR3 protein. The sample shows 200,000 to 300,000 distinct CDR3 sequences, more than 6.5% of them seen only once. The sample holds many counts of this clonotype. Its antigen remains unknown. This TCR derives from a young man who received the YFV17D yellow fever vaccine. Specimen: CD4+ T cells sorted from PBMCs, collected on the day of the yellow fever booster vaccination. The rearrangement uses TRBV20-1 and TRBJ2-7; unclear D gene. CDR3 nucleotide sequence: TGCAGTGCTGGCGTCAGGCACGAGCAGTACTTC. This gives the protein CSAGVRHEQYF.